A single sample gave rise to the 15 T cell receptor beta chains below, sequenced in a study of cytomegalovirus exposure and HLA in healthy donors. The PCR ran on 60 Vbeta and 13 Jbeta primers. The method was immunoSEQ multiplex PCR; TCRdb's version includes in-frame clones alone and lacks a portion of them. The sample lists some 190,000 clones, 65% to 85% occurring once. Sequenced input: PBMCs. These receptors all come from a man aged 40-49 years in good health and CMV-seropositive.

V gene TRBV5-4 combines with J gene TRBJ2-1; the match to TRBD2 covers 9 bases. The CDR3 is 16 amino acids. V lost 2 bases and J lost 7; bases outside the gene matches: 10. Germline loops: CDR1 SGHNT, CDR2 YYREEE (reference sequence). In nucleotides, the CDR3 is TGTGCCAGCAGCTTCCCGGGACTAGCCGGAGTTAATGAGCAGTTCTTC. It encodes CASSFPGLAGVNEQFF.

This sequence joins TRBV5-6 and TRBJ1-2; 9 nucleotides match TRBD1. The CDR3 loop spans 16 amino acids. V shed 0 bases, J shed 8 bases, and the junction held 11 bases outside the gene matches. CDR1 SGHDT and CDR2 YYEEEE come from the germline V gene. The DNA of the CDR3 is TGTGCCAGCAGCTTGGTCGGGACAGGGCCACAGAGGGGCTACACCTTC. Protein sequence: CASSLVGTGPQRGYTF.

This sequence joins TRBV25-1 and TRBJ2-1; D perhaps matches TRBD1 (6 bases). Trimming left V 4 bases short and J 0 bases short, with 13 bases between. Germline-derived CDR1 and CDR2 are MGHDK and SYGVNS. CDR3 size: 16 residues. The CDR3 here is CASSVGTQSSYNEQFF. The CDR3 nucleotides read TGTGCCAGCAGTGTCGGGACACAGAGCTCCTACAATGAGCAGTTCTTC.

The rearrangement links TRBV2 to TRBJ1-5, with D possibly TRBD1 on 5 matching bases. The V gene's germline CDR1 is SNHLY and CDR2 FYNNEI. This CDR3 comprises 14 residues. Trimming shortened V by 6 bases and J by 2 bases, and 11 bases separated the two germline ends. CDR3 sequence (DNA): TGTGCCAGCAGGGTGGACATAGGCAATCAGCCCCAGCATTTT. Encoded protein: CASRVDIGNQPQHF.

The chain has TRBV7-9 and TRBJ2-6; tentatively, D is TRBD1 (5 bases). V lost 4 bases and J 4 bases, leaving 11 bases between the germline ends. Germline V gene sequence: CDR1 SEHNR, CDR2 FQNEAQ (reference sequence). This CDR3 comprises 15 residues. In nucleotides, the CDR3 is TGTGCCAGCAGCTACGAACAGGCAGGGGCCAACGTCCTGACTTTC. The encoded protein is CASSYEQAGANVLTF.

This clone was detected only a few times. This rearrangement joins TRBV6-1 to TRBJ1-1; D is possibly TRBD1 (5 bases). The CDR3 has 16 amino acids. Germline V lookup: CDR1 MNHNS, CDR2 SASEGT. V lost 4 bases and J lost 1, with 16 bases in between. The CDR3 DNA reads TGTGCCAGCAGTGCCCGACTGCCTCAGGGGAACACTGAAGCTTTCTTT. Its translation is CASSARLPQGNTEAFF.

The chain is built from TRBV6-5 and TRBJ2-3; D possibly corresponds to TRBD2 (5 bases). From germline, CDR1 is MNHEY and CDR2 SVGAGI. Trimming left V 6 bases short and J 5 bases short, with 15 bases between. CDR3 length: 14 amino acids. Here the CDR3 reads CASREADLRDTQYF. In nucleotides, the CDR3 is TGTGCCAGCAGGGAGGCGGATCTCAGAGATACGCAGTATTTT.

The chain recombines TRBV2 with TRBJ2-7, with 9 bases matching TRBD1. The germline CDR1 and CDR2 sequences are SNHLY and FYNNEI. CDR3 length equals 17 residues. V was clipped by 8 bases and J by 3 bases; unmatched bases: 17. CDR3 DNA sequence: TGTGCCAGCGCGGAAGATAAAGGGACAGGGCAGATCTACGAGCAGTACTTC. Translating it yields CASAEDKGTGQIYEQYF.

The V and J genes are TRBV10-3 and TRBJ1-2; 7 nucleotides align to TRBD1. Trimming cost V 4 bases and J 7 bases; bases outside gene matches: 9. Germline V CDR1 and CDR2: ENHRY, SYGVKD. The CDR3 spans 14 residues. The CDR3 reads CAISGEGAAGGYTF. The CDR3 DNA is TGTGCCATCAGTGGTGAGGGGGCCGCCGGTGGCTACACCTTC.

The sample holds one count of this clone. CDR3 in DNA: TGTGCCAGCAGTGAGTGGCAGTATGGCTACACCTTC. Translated, it gives CASSEWQYGYTF. The chain combines TRBV25-1 with TRBJ1-2; D gene unclear. The V end was cut by 3 bases, the J end by 5 bases, with 7 bases between. The CDR3 length is 12 residues. Germline V gives CDR1 MGHDK, CDR2 SYGVNS.

The chain combines TRBV11-2 with TRBJ2-5; possibly TRBD2 for D (6 bases). CDR1 is SGHAT, CDR2 FQNNGV, per germline. Deletions cut 6 bases from V and 4 bases from J, with 21 bases between. The CDR3 spans 16 residues. The CDR3 DNA sequence: TGTGCCAGCAGTTCCCGGGGAGCGGGCCATGGAGAGACCCAGTACTTC. It translates to CASSSRGAGHGETQYF.

The J gene is TRBJ2-7, the V gene TRBV4-3; TRBD2 matches at 7 bases. CDR3 size: 15 residues. Germline-derived CDR1 and CDR2 are LGHNA and YSLEER. Losses at the gene ends were 3 bases for V and 2 bases for J; bases not matched to a gene: 7. CDR3 protein: CASSHDTGGPYEQYF. The DNA for the CDR3 is TGCGCCAGCAGCCATGATACGGGAGGCCCCTACGAGCAGTACTTC.

About this clone itself: Other DNA sequences in this specimen translate into the identical CDR3. The chain is built from TRBV7-8 and TRBJ2-7; D remains unclear. This CDR3 spans 13 amino acids. Per the germline V gene, CDR1 is SGHVS and CDR2 is FQNEAQ. V was cut by 1 base and J by 6 bases, with 10 bases left in between. The CDR3: CASSLVARGEQYF. The CDR3, as DNA: TGTGCCAGCAGCTTAGTGGCCAGAGGCGAGCAGTACTTC.

This chain links TRBV29-1 with TRBJ2-5; TRBD1 is a possible D gene (6 bases). Deletions cut 0 bases from V and 4 bases from J, with 15 bases between. The CDR3 is made up of 15 amino acids. Germline assignment: CDR1 SQVTM and CDR2 ANQGSEA. The CDR3 region has the DNA TGCAGCGTTGAAGATGTCGCAGGGGCGCGAGAGACCCAGTACTTC. Translating it yields CSVEDVAGARETQYF.

For the CDR3, the DNA is TGTGCCAGCAGCATGGGGGGACTCAATCAGCCCCAGCATTTT. Residues: CASSMGGLNQPQHF. The rearrangement uses TRBV7-9 and TRBJ1-5, with D possibly matching TRBD1 (5 bases). In germline, CDR1 is SEHNR, CDR2 FQNEAQ (reference sequence). V was pared by 5 bases and J by 3 bases, with 11 bases between. The length of the CDR3 is 14 residues.